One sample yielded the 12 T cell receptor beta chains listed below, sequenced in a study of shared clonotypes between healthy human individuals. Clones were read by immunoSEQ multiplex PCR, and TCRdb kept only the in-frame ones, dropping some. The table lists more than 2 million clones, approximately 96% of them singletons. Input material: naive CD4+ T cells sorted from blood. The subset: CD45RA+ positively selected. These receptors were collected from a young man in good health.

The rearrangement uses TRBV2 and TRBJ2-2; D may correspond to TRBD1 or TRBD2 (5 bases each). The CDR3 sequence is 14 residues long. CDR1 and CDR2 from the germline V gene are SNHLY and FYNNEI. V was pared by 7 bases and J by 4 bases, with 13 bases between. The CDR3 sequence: CASTSGRTTGELFF. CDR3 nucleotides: TGTGCCAGCACCTCGGGACGAACCACCGGGGAGCTGTTTTTT.

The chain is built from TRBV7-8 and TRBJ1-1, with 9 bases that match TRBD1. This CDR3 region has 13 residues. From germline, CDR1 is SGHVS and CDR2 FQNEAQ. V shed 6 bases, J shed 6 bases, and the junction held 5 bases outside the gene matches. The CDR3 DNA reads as TGTGCCAGCAGTTCGGACAGGGGATCTGAAGCTTTCTTT. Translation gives CASSSDRGSEAFF.

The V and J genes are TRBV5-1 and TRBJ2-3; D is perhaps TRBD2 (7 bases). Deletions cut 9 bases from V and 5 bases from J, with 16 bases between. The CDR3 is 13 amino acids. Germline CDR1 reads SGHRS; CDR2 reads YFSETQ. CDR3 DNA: TGCGCCACCCATGTCGGGGGGCAAGATACGCAGTATTTT. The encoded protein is CATHVGGQDTQYF. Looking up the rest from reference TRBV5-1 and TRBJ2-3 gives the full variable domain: KAGVTQTPRYLIKTRGQQVTLSCSPISGHRSVSWYQQTPGQGLQFLFEYFSETQRNKGNFPGRFSGRQFSNSRSEMNVSTLELGDSALYLCATHVGGQDTQYFGPGTRLTVL.

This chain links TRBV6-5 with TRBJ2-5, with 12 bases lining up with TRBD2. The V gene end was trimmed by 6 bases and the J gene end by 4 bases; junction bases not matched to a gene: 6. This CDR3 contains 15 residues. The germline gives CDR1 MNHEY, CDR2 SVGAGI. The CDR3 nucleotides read TGTGCCAGCAGGGGGGGACTAGCGGGCACAGAGACCCAGTACTTC. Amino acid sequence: CASRGGLAGTETQYF.

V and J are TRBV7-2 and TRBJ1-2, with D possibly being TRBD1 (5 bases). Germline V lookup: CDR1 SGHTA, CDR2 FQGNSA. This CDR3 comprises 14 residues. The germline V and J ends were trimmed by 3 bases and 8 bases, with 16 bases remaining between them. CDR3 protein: CASSLPGGTEGYTF. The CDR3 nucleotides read TGTGCCAGCAGCTTGCCGGGGGGGACCGAGGGCTACACCTTC.

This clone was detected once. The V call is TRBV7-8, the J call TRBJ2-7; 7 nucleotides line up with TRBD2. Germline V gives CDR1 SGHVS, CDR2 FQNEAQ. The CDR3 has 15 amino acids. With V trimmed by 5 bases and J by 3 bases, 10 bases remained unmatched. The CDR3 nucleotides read TGTGCCAGCAGCCGGGAAGGAGCGGGGCACTACGAGCAGTACTTC. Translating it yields CASSREGAGHYEQYF.

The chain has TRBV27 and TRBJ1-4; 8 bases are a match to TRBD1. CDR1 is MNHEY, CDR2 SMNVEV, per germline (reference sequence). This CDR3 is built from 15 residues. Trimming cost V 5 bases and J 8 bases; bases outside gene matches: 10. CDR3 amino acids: CASSPRGRGQEKLFF. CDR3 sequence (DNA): TGTGCCAGCAGTCCCCGGGGCAGGGGGCAAGAAAAACTGTTTTTT.

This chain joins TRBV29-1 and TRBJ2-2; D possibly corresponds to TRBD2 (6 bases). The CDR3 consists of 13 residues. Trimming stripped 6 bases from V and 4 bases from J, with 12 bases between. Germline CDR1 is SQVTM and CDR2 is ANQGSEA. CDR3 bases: TGCAGCGTGGGGGGTTTCGGCACCGGGGAGCTGTTTTTT. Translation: CSVGGFGTGELFF.

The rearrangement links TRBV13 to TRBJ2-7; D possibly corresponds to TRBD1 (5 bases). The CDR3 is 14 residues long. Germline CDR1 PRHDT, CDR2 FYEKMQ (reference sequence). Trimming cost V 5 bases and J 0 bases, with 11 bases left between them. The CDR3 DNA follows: TGTGCCAGCAGCCCAAGGGGCAGCTCCTACGAGCAGTACTTC. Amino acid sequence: CASSPRGSSYEQYF.

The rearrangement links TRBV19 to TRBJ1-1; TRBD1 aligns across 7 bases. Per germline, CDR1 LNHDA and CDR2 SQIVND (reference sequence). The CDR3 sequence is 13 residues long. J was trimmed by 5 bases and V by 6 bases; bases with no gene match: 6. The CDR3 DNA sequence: TGTGCCAGTAGCCAGGGGGGCCGGACTGAAGCTTTCTTT. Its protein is CASSQGGRTEAFF.

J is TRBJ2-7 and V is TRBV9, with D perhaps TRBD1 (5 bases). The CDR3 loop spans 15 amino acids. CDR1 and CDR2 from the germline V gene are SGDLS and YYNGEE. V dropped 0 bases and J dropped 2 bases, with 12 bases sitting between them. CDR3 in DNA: TGTGCCAGCAGCGTAGGTACAGGCCAACCCTACGAGCAGTACTTC. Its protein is CASSVGTGQPYEQYF.

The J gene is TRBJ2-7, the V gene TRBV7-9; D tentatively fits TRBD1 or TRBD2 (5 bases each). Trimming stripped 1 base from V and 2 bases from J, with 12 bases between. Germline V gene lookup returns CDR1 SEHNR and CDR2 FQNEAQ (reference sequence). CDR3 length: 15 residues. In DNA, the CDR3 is TGTGCCAGCAGCTTAGATGGGACGCAACCCTACGAGCAGTACTTC. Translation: CASSLDGTQPYEQYF.